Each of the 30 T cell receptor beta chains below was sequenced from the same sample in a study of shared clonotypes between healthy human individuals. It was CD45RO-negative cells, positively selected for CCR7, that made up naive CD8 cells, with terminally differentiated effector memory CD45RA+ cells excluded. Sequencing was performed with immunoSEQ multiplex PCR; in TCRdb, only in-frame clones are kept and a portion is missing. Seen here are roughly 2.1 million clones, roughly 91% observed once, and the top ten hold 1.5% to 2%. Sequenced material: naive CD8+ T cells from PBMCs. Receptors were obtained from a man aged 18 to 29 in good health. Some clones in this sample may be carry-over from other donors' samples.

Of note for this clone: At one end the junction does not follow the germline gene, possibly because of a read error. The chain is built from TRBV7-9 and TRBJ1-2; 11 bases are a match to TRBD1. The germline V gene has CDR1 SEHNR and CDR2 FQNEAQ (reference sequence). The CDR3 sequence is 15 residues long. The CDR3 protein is CAGSQTGTGGYGYTF. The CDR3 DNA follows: TGTGCCGGCAGTCAAACCGGGACAGGGGGCTATGGCTACACCTTC.

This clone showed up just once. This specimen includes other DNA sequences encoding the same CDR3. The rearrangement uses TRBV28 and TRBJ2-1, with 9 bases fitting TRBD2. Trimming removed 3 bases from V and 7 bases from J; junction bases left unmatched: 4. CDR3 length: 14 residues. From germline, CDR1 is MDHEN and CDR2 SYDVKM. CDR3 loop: CASSLAGGTNEQFF. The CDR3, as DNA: TGTGCCAGCAGTTTGGCGGGAGGGACGAATGAGCAGTTCTTC.

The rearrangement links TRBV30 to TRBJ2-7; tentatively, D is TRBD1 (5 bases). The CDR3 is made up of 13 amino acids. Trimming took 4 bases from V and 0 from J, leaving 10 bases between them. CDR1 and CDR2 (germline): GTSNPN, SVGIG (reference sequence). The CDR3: CAWMGHHSYEQYF. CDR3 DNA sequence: TGTGCCTGGATGGGGCACCACTCCTACGAGCAGTACTTC.

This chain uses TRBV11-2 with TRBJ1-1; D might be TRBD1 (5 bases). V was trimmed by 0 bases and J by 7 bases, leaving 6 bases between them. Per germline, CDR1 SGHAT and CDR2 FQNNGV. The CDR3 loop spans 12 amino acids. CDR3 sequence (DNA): TGTGCCAGCAGCTTAGAAGGGGTTGAAGCTTTCTTT. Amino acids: CASSLEGVEAFF. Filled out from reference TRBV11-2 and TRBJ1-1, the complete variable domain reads EAGVAQSPRYKIIEKRQSVAFWCNPISGHATLYWYQQILGQGPKLLIQFQNNGVVDDSQLPKDRFSAERLKGVDSTLKIQPAKLEDSAVYLCASSLEGVEAFFGQGTRLTVV.

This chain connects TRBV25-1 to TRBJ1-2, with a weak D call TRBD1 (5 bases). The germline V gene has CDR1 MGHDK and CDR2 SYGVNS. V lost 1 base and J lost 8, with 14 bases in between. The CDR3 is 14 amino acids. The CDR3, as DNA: TGTGCCAGCAGTGAATGGGAAGGGGAGGGAGGCTACACCTTC. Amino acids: CASSEWEGEGGYTF.

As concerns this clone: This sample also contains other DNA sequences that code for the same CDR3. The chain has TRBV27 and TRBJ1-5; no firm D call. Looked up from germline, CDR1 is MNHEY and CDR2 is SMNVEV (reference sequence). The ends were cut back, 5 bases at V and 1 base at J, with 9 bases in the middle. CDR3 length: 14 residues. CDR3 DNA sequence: TGTGCCAGCAGTCGGACTGGCAGCAATCAGCCCCAGCATTTT. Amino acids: CASSRTGSNQPQHF.

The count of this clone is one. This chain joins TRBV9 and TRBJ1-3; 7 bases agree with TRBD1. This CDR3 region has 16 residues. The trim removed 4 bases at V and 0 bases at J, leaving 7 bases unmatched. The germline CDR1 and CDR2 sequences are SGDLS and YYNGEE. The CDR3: CASSLTGDNSGNTIYF. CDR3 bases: TGTGCCAGCAGCTTAACAGGGGATAACTCTGGAAACACCATATATTTT.

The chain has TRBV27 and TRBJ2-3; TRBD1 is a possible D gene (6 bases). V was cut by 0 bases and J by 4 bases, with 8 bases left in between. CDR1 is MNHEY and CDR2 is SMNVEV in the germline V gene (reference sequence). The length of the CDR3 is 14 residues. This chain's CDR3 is CASSLSKGADTQYF. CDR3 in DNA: TGTGCCAGCAGTTTATCAAAGGGGGCAGATACGCAGTATTTT.

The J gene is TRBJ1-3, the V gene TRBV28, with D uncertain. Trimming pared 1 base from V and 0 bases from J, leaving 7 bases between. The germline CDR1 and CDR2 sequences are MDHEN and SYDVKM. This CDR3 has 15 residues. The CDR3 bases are TGTGCCAGCAGTTTATCGCGGGGCTCTGGAAACACCATATATTTT. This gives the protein CASSLSRGSGNTIYF.

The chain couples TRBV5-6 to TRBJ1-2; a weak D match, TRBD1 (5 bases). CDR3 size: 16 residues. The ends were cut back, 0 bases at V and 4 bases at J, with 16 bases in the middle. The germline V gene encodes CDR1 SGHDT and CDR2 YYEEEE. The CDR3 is CASSLDRAGGVYGYTF. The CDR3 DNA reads TGTGCCAGCAGCTTGGATCGTGCAGGAGGGGTCTATGGCTACACCTTC. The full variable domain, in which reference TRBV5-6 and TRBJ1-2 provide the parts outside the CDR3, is DAGVTQSPTHLIKTRGQQVTLRCSPKSGHDTVSWYQQALGQGPQFIFQYYEEEERQRGNFPDRFSGHQFPNYSSELNVNALLLGDSALYLCASSLDRAGGVYGYTFGSGTRLTVV.

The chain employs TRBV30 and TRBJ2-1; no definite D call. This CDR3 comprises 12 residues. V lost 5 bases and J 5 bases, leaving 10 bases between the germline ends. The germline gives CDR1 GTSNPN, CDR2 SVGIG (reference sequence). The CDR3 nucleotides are TGTGCCTGGGCCTTGTTGGACAATGAGCAGTTCTTC. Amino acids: CAWALLDNEQFF.

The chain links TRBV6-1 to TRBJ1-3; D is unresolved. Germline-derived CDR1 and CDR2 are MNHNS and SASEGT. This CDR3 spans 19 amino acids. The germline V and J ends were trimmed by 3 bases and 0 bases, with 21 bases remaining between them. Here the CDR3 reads CASSDIFWGVQDSGNTIYF. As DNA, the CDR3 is TGTGCCAGCAGTGACATTTTTTGGGGAGTCCAGGACTCTGGAAACACCATATATTTT.

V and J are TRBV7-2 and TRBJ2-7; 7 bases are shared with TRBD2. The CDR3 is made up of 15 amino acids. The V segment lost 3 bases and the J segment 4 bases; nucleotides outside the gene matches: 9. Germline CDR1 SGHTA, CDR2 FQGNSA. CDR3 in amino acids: CASSFTAGLRYEQYF. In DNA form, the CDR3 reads TGTGCCAGCAGCTTCACAGCGGGGCTGAGGTACGAGCAGTACTTC.

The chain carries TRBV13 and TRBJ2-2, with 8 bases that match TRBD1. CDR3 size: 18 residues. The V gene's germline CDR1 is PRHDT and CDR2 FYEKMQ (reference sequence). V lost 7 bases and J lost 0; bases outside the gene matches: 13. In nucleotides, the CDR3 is TGTGCCAGCACCGTGGGCAGGGGGCCCCTTCCGAACACCGGGGAGCTGTTTTTT. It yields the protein CASTVGRGPLPNTGELFF.

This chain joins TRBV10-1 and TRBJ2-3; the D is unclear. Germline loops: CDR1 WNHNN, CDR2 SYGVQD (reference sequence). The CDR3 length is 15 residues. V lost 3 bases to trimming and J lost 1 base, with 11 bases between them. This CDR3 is CASSETRRGTDTQYF. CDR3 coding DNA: TGCGCCAGCAGTGAAACGCGGCGTGGCACAGATACGCAGTATTTT.

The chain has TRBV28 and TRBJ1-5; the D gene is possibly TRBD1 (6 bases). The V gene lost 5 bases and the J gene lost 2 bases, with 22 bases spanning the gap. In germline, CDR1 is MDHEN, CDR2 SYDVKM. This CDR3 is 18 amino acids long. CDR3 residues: CASSPPGHLERGNQPQHF. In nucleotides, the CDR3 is TGTGCCAGCAGTCCGCCGGGACACCTAGAGCGGGGCAATCAGCCCCAGCATTTT.

CDR3 amino acids: CATPGQAIYGYTF. Written as DNA, the CDR3 is TGTGCCACCCCGGGACAGGCGATCTATGGCTACACCTTC. V usage is TRBV2 and J usage is TRBJ1-2, with 8 positions matching TRBD1. CDR3 length: 13 residues. Germline assignment: CDR1 SNHLY and CDR2 FYNNEI. With 10 bases clipped from V and 4 bases from J, the junction kept 8 bases outside the gene matches.

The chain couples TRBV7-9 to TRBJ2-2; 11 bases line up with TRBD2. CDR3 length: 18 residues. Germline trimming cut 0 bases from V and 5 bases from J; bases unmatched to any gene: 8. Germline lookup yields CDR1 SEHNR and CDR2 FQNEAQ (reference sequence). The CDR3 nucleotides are TGTGCCAGCAGCTTAGCGGGACTAGCGGTGGTGGAAACCGGGGAGCTGTTTTTT. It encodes CASSLAGLAVVETGELFF.

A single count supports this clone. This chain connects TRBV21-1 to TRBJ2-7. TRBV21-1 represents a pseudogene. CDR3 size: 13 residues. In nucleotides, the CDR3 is TGTGCCAGCAGCCCCCCCTTGGGGTACGAGCAGTACTTC. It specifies CASSPPLGYEQYF.

The chain's CDR3 is CASSLTVTSGNTIYF. The CDR3 DNA reads as TGTGCCAGCAGTTTGACAGTAACCTCTGGAAACACCATATATTTT. The gene calls are TRBV6-1 and TRBJ1-3, with D tentatively TRBD1 (5 bases). V was clipped by 5 bases and J by 0 bases, with 11 bases between them. The CDR3 sequence is 15 residues long. Germline V gene data show CDR1 as MNHNS and CDR2 as SASEGT.

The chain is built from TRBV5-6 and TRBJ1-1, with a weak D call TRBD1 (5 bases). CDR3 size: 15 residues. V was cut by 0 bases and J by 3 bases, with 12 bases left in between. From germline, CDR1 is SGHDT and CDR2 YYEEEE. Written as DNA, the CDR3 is TGTGCCAGCAGCTTGGGAGGGACCGGATACACTGAAGCTTTCTTT. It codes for CASSLGGTGYTEAFF.

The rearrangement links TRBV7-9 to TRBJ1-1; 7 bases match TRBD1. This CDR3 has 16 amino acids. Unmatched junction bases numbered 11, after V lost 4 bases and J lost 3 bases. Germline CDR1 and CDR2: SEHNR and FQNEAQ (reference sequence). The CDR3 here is CASSSELQGRDTEAFF. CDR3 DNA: TGTGCCAGCAGCTCCGAACTACAGGGGCGGGACACTGAAGCTTTCTTT.

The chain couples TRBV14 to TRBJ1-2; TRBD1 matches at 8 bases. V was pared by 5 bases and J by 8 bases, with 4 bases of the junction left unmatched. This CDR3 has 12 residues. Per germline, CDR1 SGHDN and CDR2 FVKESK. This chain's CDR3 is CASSTGGHGYTF. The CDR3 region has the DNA TGTGCCAGCAGCACAGGGGGACACGGCTACACCTTC.

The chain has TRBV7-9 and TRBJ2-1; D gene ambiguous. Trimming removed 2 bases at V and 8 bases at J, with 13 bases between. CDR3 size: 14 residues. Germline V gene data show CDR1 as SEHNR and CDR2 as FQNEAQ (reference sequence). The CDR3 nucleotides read TGTGCCAGCAGCTTAATTGACTTTTCGCATGAGCAGTTCTTC. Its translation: CASSLIDFSHEQFF.

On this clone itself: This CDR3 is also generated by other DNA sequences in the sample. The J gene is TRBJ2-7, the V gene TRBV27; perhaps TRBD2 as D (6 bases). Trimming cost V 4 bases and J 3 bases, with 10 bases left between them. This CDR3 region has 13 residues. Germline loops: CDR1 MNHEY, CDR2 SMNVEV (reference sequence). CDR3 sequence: CASSSGLSYEQYF. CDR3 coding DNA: TGTGCCAGCAGTTCGGGACTGAGCTACGAGCAGTACTTC.

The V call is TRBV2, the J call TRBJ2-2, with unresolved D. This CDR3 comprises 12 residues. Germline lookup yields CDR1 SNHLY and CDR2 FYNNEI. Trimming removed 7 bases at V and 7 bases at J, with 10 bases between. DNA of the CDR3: TGTGCCAGCATTGAGGTGGACGGGGAGCTGTTTTTT. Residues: CASIEVDGELFF.

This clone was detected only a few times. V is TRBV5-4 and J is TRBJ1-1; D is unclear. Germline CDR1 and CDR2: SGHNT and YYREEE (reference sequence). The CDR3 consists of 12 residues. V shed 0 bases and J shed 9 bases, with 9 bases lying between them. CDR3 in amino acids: CASSLALQQAFF. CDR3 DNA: TGTGCCAGCAGCTTGGCTCTCCAGCAAGCTTTCTTT.

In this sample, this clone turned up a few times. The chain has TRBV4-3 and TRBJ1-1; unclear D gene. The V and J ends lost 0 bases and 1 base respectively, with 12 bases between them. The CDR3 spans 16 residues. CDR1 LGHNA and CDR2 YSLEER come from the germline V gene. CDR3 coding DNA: TGCGCCAGCAGCCAAGATTATCCGGGTTCGAACACTGAAGCTTTCTTT. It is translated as CASSQDYPGSNTEAFF.

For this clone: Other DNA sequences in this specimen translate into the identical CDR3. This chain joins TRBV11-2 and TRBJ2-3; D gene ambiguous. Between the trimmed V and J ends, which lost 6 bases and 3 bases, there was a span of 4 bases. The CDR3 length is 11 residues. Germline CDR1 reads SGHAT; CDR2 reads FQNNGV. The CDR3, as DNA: TGTGCCAGCAGGAGTACAGATACGCAGTATTTT. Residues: CASRSTDTQYF. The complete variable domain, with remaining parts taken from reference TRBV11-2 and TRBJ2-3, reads EAGVAQSPRYKIIEKRQSVAFWCNPISGHATLYWYQQILGQGPKLLIQFQNNGVVDDSQLPKDRFSAERLKGVDSTLKIQPAKLEDSAVYLCASRSTDTQYFGPGTRLTVL.

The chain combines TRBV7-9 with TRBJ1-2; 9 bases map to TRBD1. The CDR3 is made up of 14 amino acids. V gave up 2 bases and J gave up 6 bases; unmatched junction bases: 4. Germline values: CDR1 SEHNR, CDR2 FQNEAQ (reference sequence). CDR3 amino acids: CASSLTGTGNGYTF. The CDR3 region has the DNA TGTGCCAGCAGCTTAACCGGGACAGGGAATGGCTACACCTTC. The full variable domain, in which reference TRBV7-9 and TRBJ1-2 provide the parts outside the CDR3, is DTGVSQNPRHKITKRGQNVTFRCDPISEHNRLYWYRQTLGQGPEFLTYFQNEAQLEKSRLLSDRFSAERPKGSFSTLEIQRTEQGDSAMYLCASSLTGTGNGYTFGSGTRLTVV.